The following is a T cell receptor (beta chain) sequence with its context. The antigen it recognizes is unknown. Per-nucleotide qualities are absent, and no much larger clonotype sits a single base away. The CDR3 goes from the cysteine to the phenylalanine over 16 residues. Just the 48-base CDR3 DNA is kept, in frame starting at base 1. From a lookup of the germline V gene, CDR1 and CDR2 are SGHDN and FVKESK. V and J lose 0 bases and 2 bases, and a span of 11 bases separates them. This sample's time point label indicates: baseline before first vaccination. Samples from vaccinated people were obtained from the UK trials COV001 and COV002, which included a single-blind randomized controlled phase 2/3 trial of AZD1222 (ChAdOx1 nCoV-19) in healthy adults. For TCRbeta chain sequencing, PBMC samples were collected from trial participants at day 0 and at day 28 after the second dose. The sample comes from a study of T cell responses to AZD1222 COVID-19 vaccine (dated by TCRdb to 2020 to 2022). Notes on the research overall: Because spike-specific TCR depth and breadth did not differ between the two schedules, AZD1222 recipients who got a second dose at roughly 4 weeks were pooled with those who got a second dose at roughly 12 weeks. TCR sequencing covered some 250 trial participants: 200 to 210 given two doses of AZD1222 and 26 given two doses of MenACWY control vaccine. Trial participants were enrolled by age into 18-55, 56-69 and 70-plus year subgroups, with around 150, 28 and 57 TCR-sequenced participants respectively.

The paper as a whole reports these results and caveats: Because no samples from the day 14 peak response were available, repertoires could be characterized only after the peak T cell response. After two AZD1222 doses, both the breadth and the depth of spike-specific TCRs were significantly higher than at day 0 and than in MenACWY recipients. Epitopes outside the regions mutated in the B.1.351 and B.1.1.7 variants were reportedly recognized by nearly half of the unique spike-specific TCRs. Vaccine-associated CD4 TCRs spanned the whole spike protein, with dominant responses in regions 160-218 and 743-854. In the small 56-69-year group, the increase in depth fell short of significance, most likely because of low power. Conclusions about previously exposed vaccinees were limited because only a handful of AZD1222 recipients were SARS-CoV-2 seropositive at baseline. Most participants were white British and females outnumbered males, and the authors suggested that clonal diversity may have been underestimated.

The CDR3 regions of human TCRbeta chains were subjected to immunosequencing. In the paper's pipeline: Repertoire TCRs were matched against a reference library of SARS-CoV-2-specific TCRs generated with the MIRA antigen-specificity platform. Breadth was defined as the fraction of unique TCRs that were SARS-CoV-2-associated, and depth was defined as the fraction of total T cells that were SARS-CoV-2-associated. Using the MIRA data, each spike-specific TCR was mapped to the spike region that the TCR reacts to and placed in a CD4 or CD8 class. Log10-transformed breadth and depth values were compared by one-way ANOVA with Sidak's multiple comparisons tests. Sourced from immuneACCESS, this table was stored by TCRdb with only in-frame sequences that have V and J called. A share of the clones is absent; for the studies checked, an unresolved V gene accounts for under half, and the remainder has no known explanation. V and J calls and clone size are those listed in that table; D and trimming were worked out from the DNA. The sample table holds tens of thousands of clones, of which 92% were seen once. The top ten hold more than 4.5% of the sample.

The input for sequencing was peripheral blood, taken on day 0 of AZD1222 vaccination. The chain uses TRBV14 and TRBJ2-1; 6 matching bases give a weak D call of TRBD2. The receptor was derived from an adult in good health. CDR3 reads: CASSQEAGMPYNEQFF. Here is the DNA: TGTGCCAGCAGCCAAGAAGCGGGTATGCCCTACAATGAGCAGTTCTTC.